This T cell receptor beta chain stems from a study of blood T cell repertoires in COVID-19. For the study at large: COVID-19 samples collected from the United States, Italy and Spain covered acute and convalescent phases. PBMCs, B-cell-depleted T cells, or T cells provided the cDNA or gDNA that made up the material.

Assay used: immunoSEQ multiplex PCR; TCRdb lists only in-frame clones, some missing. The sample has 40,000 to 45,000 clones, over 90% seen once; the top ten hold 4.5% to 7%. Trimming removed 3 bases at V and 0 bases at J, with 12 bases between. This CDR3 is 16 amino acids long. Per the germline V gene, CDR1 is KGHSH and CDR2 is LQKENI. This rearrangement joins TRBV18 to TRBJ2-1, with D possibly TRBD2 on 6 matching bases. The sequencing input was peripheral blood. This clonotype was sampled from a human donor in a cohort sampled during active COVID-19. The CDR3 here is CASSPAGRHSYNEQFF. The CDR3 region has the DNA TGTGCCAGCTCACCGGCGGGACGGCACTCCTACAATGAGCAGTTCTTC. Filled out from reference TRBV18 and TRBJ2-1, the complete variable domain reads NAGVMQNPRHLVRRRGQEARLRCSPMKGHSHVYWYRQLPEEGLKFMVYLQKENIIDESGMPKERFSAEFPKEGPSILRIQQVVRGDSAAYFCASSPAGRHSYNEQFFGPGTRLTVL.